A single sample is the source of the 26 T cell receptor beta chains below, sequenced in a study of blood T cell dynamics during melanoma immunotherapy. Time point denoted: pre-treatment baseline. Libraries were prepared by immunoSEQ multiplex PCR; TCRdb keeps only in-frame clonotypes and omits some of them. The data show about 9,900 clones, 80% to 90% seen once. The source was blood, collected from a patient treated with checkpoint blockade. The receptors were sampled from a human donor with melanoma.

This clone occurred once. The gene calls are TRBV14 and TRBJ1-2; possible D gene TRBD1, 6 bases. The V end was cut by 1 base, the J end by 7 bases, with 13 bases between. Germline CDR1 SGHDN, CDR2 FVKESK. The CDR3 length is 14 residues. DNA for the CDR3: TGTGCCAGCAGCCAAGTTGGGGGCGAAAGTGGCTACACCTTC. As protein: CASSQVGGESGYTF. Filled out from reference TRBV14 and TRBJ1-2, the complete variable domain reads EAGVTQFPSHSVIEKGQTVTLRCDPISGHDNLYWYRRVMGKEIKFLLHFVKESKQDESGMPNNRFLAERTGGTYSTLKVQPAELEDSGVYFCASSQVGGESGYTFGSGTRLTVV.

The CDR3 protein is CASSPRQQEAFF. The CDR3 nucleotides are TGTGCCAGCAGCCCTCGACAGCAGGAAGCTTTCTTT. The gene calls are TRBV5-4 and TRBJ1-1; tentative D call: TRBD1 (5 bases). Germline V gene sequence: CDR1 SGHNT, CDR2 YYREEE (reference sequence). V shed 4 bases and J shed 8 bases, with 12 bases lying between them. The CDR3 loop spans 12 amino acids.

The gene calls are TRBV5-1 and TRBJ2-5; 7 nucleotides agree with TRBD1. The assigned J gene may be wrong: the sequence end matches TRBJ2-7 better. Germline lookup yields CDR1 SGHRS and CDR2 YFSETQ. This CDR3 has 15 residues. This CDR3 is CASSFKRQGPDEQYF. Here the CDR3 DNA reads TGCGCCAGCAGCTTCAAACGACAGGGCCCAGACGAGCAGTACTTC.

This chain connects TRBV28 to TRBJ1-2; the D gene is possibly TRBD1 (6 bases). From germline, CDR1 is MDHEN and CDR2 SYDVKM. The CDR3 contains 15 residues. The V gene lost 6 bases and the J gene lost 0 bases, with 14 bases spanning the gap. The CDR3 spells CASREWGGSNYGYTF. The CDR3 bases are TGTGCCAGCAGGGAATGGGGGGGCTCTAACTATGGCTACACCTTC.

The rearrangement uses TRBV7-9 and TRBJ2-7, with D maybe TRBD1 (5 bases). This CDR3 region has 13 residues. V lost 3 bases, J lost 3 bases, and 9 bases lay in between. From germline, CDR1 is SEHNR and CDR2 FQNEAQ (reference sequence). CDR3 protein: CASSLLDSYEQYF. The CDR3 bases are TGTGCCAGCAGCTTGCTCGACAGCTACGAGCAGTACTTC.

The V and J genes are TRBV14 and TRBJ2-1; D is unclear. The germline V gene has CDR1 SGHDN and CDR2 FVKESK. Trimming shortened V by 2 bases and J by 3 bases, and 17 bases separated the two germline ends. CDR3 length equals 17 residues. This chain's CDR3 is CASSQPPGRVGYNEQFF. In nucleotides, the CDR3 is TGTGCCAGCAGCCAACCCCCGGGCCGCGTGGGCTACAATGAGCAGTTCTTC.

DNA for the CDR3: TGTGCCACCAGCAGGACAGCCTCCGGTGCTAGCACAGATACGCAGTATTTT. Protein: CATSRTASGASTDTQYF. V and J are TRBV15 and TRBJ2-3, with D possibly being TRBD1 (5 bases). Germline assignment: CDR1 LNHNV and CDR2 YYDKDF (reference sequence). V lost 3 bases and J 0 bases, leaving 16 bases between the germline ends. The CDR3 runs 17 residues.

The CDR3, as DNA: TGTGCCAGCAGCTGGGGGATCACGACGGATACGCAGTATTTT. It yields the protein CASSWGITTDTQYF. The V gene is TRBV5-4, the J gene TRBJ2-3; D is perhaps TRBD1 or TRBD2 (5 bases each). Per germline, CDR1 SGHNT and CDR2 YYREEE (reference sequence). V was trimmed by 3 bases and J by 6 bases, leaving 14 bases between them. The CDR3 is made up of 14 amino acids. Together with reference TRBV5-4 and TRBJ2-3, the CDR3 gives the full variable domain: ETGVTQSPTHLIKTRGQQVTLRCSSQSGHNTVSWYQQALGQGPQFIFQYYREEENGRGNFPPRFSGLQFPNYSSELNVNALELDDSALYLCASSWGITTDTQYFGPGTRLTVL.

The gene calls are TRBV5-5 and TRBJ2-5; TRBD1 might be the D (5 bases). The J call may not be correct, given that the DNA end is closer to TRBJ2-7. The germline V gene encodes CDR1 SGHKS and CDR2 YYEKEE (reference sequence). The CDR3 covers 16 residues. CDR3 amino acids: CASSLTDSSYSYEQYF. DNA for the CDR3: TGTGCCAGCAGCTTGACCGACAGCTCGTACTCCTACGAGCAGTACTTC.

The chain combines TRBV19 with TRBJ2-1, with 10 bases that match TRBD2. Unmatched junction bases numbered 7, after V lost 8 bases and J lost 6 bases. Looked up from germline, CDR1 is LNHDA and CDR2 is SQIVND (reference sequence). The CDR3 contains 14 residues. The CDR3 is CASASGGAFNEQFF. The CDR3 bases are TGTGCCAGTGCAAGCGGGGGGGCCTTCAATGAGCAGTTCTTC.

This clone was observed once. V gene TRBV6-1 combines with J gene TRBJ2-3; 7 bases fit TRBD2. This CDR3 spans 16 amino acids. Germline values: CDR1 MNHNS, CDR2 SASEGT. Unmatched junction bases numbered 6, after V lost 0 bases and J lost 3 bases. The CDR3 DNA reads TGTGCCAGCAGTGAAGCGGTCCGGGGGGATACAGATACGCAGTATTTT. This codes for CASSEAVRGDTDTQYF.

This clone occurred a few times. The chain links TRBV7-9 to TRBJ1-5, with 8 nucleotides matching TRBD1. Trimming took 1 base from V and 4 from J; bases not matched to a gene: 3. Germline loops: CDR1 SEHNR, CDR2 FQNEAQ (reference sequence). The CDR3 contains 15 residues. CDR3 protein: CASSLDRGENQPQHF. The CDR3 DNA follows: TGTGCCAGCAGCTTAGACAGGGGGGAAAATCAGCCCCAGCATTTT.

The V gene is TRBV7-3, the J gene TRBJ2-7; 10 bases line up with TRBD2. J was trimmed by 5 bases and V by 0 bases; bases with no gene match: 7. The length of the CDR3 is 16 residues. CDR1 is SGHTA and CDR2 is FQGTGA in the germline V gene. The CDR3 loop is CASSLTAGGLRHEQYF. CDR3 nucleotides: TGTGCCAGCAGCTTAACAGCGGGGGGGCTTCGGCACGAGCAGTACTTC.

The gene calls are TRBV7-3 and TRBJ1-3, with D possibly matching TRBD1 (6 bases). This CDR3 comprises 13 residues. CDR1 and CDR2 (germline): SGHTA, FQGTGA. V was clipped by 5 bases and J by 4 bases, with 9 bases between them. The CDR3 nucleotides read TGTGCCAGCAGCAGGGGGTTCGGAAACACCATATATTTT. Amino acid sequence: CASSRGFGNTIYF.

The V and J genes are TRBV11-2 and TRBJ2-3; tentatively, D is TRBD2 (6 bases). The CDR3 loop spans 16 amino acids. Trimming cost V 5 bases and J 2 bases, with 17 bases left between them. Germline assignment: CDR1 SGHAT and CDR2 FQNNGV. Written as DNA, the CDR3 is TGTGCCAGCAGCCCCCCCGGGAGTCTACCCACAGATACGCAGTATTTT. Residues: CASSPPGSLPTDTQYF.

The chain carries TRBV5-8 and TRBJ1-3, with D perhaps matching TRBD1 (6 bases). Per the germline V gene, CDR1 is SGHTS and CDR2 is YDEGEE. Trimming pared 4 bases from V and 0 bases from J, leaving 11 bases between. The length of the CDR3 is 15 residues. The CDR3 region is CASSEGTISGNTIYF. In DNA form, the CDR3 reads TGTGCCAGCAGCGAAGGGACAATCTCTGGAAACACCATATATTTT.

The chain uses TRBV7-9 and TRBJ2-5, with D unclear. This CDR3 is built from 14 residues. The germline V gene encodes CDR1 SEHNR and CDR2 FQNEAQ (reference sequence). The V end lost 5 bases, the J end lost 2 bases, and 12 bases lay between the germline ends. The CDR3, as DNA: TGTGCCAGCAGCAGATCCGTGGGGCAAGAGACCCAGTACTTC. Amino acids: CASSRSVGQETQYF.

This sequence joins TRBV7-8 and TRBJ2-7, with D uncertain. Trimming cost V 2 bases and J 0 bases, with 11 bases left between them. The V gene's germline CDR1 is SGHVS and CDR2 FQNEAQ. The CDR3 runs to 15 residues. CDR3 loop: CASSLSAASSYEQYF. In nucleotides, the CDR3 is TGTGCCAGCAGCTTATCGGCAGCGAGCTCCTACGAGCAGTACTTC.

The chain recombines TRBV6-4 with TRBJ1-5; tentative D call: TRBD1 (5 bases). In germline, CDR1 is MRHNA, CDR2 SNTAGT. The CDR3 extends over 15 amino acids. V was shortened by 6 bases and J by 4 bases, with 16 bases between the two germline ends. In DNA form, the CDR3 reads TGTGCCAGCAGACGAGGGGCATGGGGGAATCAGCCCCAGCATTTT. Translation: CASRRGAWGNQPQHF.

J is TRBJ2-5 and V is TRBV5-1, with 7 bases aligning to TRBD1. The end of the DNA aligns better with TRBJ2-7, so the J call may be wrong. The CDR3 sequence is 15 residues long. Germline lookup yields CDR1 SGHRS and CDR2 YFSETQ. This chain's CDR3 is CASSLGTGTAYEQYF. CDR3 coding DNA: TGCGCCAGCAGCTTGGGTACCGGGACAGCCTACGAGCAGTACTTC.

This clone was detected only a few times. The chain combines TRBV7-8 with TRBJ2-1, with D maybe TRBD2 (6 bases). Trimming pared 8 bases from V and 4 bases from J, leaving 18 bases between. This CDR3 region has 15 residues. The germline V gene encodes CDR1 SGHVS and CDR2 FQNEAQ. The CDR3 coding sequence is TGTGCCAGCTTTCTTTACGGGGGAGGATACAATGAGCAGTTCTTC. It encodes CASFLYGGGYNEQFF.

The chain has TRBV10-1 and TRBJ2-3; D not certain. V lost 6 bases and J lost 2, with 9 bases in between. The CDR3 is 13 amino acids. CDR1 and CDR2 (germline): WNHNN, SYGVQD (reference sequence). CDR3 nucleotide sequence: TGCGCCAGCAGCAGGTCTTACACAGATACGCAGTATTTT. It is translated as CASSRSYTDTQYF.

V and J are TRBV6-1 and TRBJ2-7; 11 nucleotides agree with TRBD1. The CDR3 has 15 amino acids. The germline V gene encodes CDR1 MNHNS and CDR2 SASEGT. V was clipped by 7 bases and J by 2 bases; unmatched bases: 7. CDR3 bases: TGTGCCAGCATCCAGCCGGGACAGGGGGCCTACGAGCAGTACTTC. Its translation: CASIQPGQGAYEQYF.

This chain uses TRBV6-1 with TRBJ1-2; TRBD1 matches 7 bases. V was pared by 6 bases and J by 2 bases, with 0 bases of the junction left unmatched. The CDR3 spans 12 residues. Germline V lookup: CDR1 MNHNS, CDR2 SASEGT. The CDR3: CASRTGNYGYTF. For the CDR3, the DNA is TGTGCCAGCAGGACAGGGAACTATGGCTACACCTTC.

In this sample, this clone turned up a few times. The chain has TRBV7-6 and TRBJ1-5, with D hard to call. Per the germline V gene, CDR1 is SGHVS and CDR2 is FNYEAQ. V dropped 1 base and J dropped 4 bases, with 8 bases sitting between them. The CDR3 runs to 14 residues. CDR3 amino acids: CASSLDSGNQPQHF. The CDR3, as DNA: TGTGCCAGCAGCTTAGATTCGGGTAATCAGCCCCAGCATTTT.

The V and J genes are TRBV27 and TRBJ1-5, with D uncertain. V gave up 0 bases and J gave up 1 base, with 10 bases separating them. This CDR3 has 16 amino acids. CDR1 and CDR2 from the germline V gene are MNHEY and SMNVEV (reference sequence). The CDR3 region is CASSLSVGQSNQPQHF. CDR3 in DNA: TGTGCCAGCAGTTTATCGGTCGGGCAGAGCAATCAGCCCCAGCATTTT.